The clone carrying this T cell receptor beta chain was counted only a few times. What it binds is not known. The sample is drawn from a study of regulatory T cells in long-lasting Graves disease. Findings and limits, study-wide: Patients whose Graves' disease persisted exhibited lower TCR diversity than those newly diagnosed. Limited sample numbers may have lowered accuracy.

Arm-PCR of CDR3 regions and iRepertoire HTBI primers were the basis on which TCR beta libraries were built. Per the authors' pipeline: Across the samples, identification revealed 55 to 80 TRBV and 12 to 15 TRBJ segments. TCRdb redid the calling of the multiplex PCR reads with MiXCR, one entry per CDR3 protein. For this entry, the V and J calls and clone size follow TCRdb and not the study's own pipeline. The data contain 400,000 to 500,000 distinct CDR3 sequences, under 25% of them singletons. Time point reported: persistent/refractory GD, antithyroid drugs over 5 years with positive TRAb. From PBMCs, RNA was extracted and then used to make the TCR library. The CDR3 runs to 13 residues. Looked up from germline, CDR1 is LGHDT and CDR2 is YNNKEL (reference sequence). Deletions cut 4 bases from V and 4 bases from J, with 10 bases between.

The sequencing used peripheral blood mononuclear cells (PBMCs), collected when the disease was refractory, from a patient treated with antithyroid drugs. The gene calls are TRBV3-1 and TRBJ1-1; D is unclear. The TCR sequence derives from a female donor with Graves disease. The chain's CDR3 is CASSLPWGTEAFF. CDR3 in DNA: TGTGCCAGCAGCCTACCCTGGGGCACTGAAGCTTTCTTT.